Listed here are 32 T cell receptor beta chains from one sample, sequenced in a study of T cells in Graves' hyperthyroidism and ophthalmopathy. The source material, RNA transcripts, was used to amplify TCR beta CDR3 regions. TCR CDR3 regions were first amplified by RT-PCR with HTBI primers. One entry per CDR3 protein results from TCRdb running MiXCR on the multiplex PCR reads. The sample consists of a few hundred thousand distinct CDR3 sequences, less than 25% of them appearing once. The sample comprised blood. The origin of the receptors is a man aged 18 to 29 with Graves' hyperthyroidism.

Ten or more counts support this clonotype. This chain links TRBV6-5 with TRBJ2-7; D might be TRBD2 (7 bases). V lost 0 bases, J lost 13 bases, and 16 bases lay in between. The CDR3 loop spans 13 amino acids. The V gene's germline CDR1 is MNHEY and CDR2 SVGAGI. CDR3 residues: CASSYSYLGGAYF. The CDR3 DNA follows: TGTGCCAGCAGTTACTCCTACCTTGGGGGGGCCTACTTC.

This clonotype came up many times. The chain links TRBV20-1 to TRBJ2-7; D call uncertain. Between the trimmed V and J ends, which lost 1 base and 3 bases, there was a span of 10 bases. CDR3 length: 13 amino acids. Per the germline V gene, CDR1 is DFQATT and CDR2 is SNEGSKA (reference sequence). For the CDR3, the DNA is TGCAGTGCTAGAGCGGAAAGTGACTACGAGCAGTACTTC. Its protein product is CSARAESDYEQYF.

This clonotype was counted at least ten times. V gene TRBV12-3 or TRBV12-4 combines with J gene TRBJ2-7; weak D call: TRBD2 (6 bases). V gave up 0 bases and J gave up 1 base, with 7 bases separating them. The CDR3 is 14 residues long. CDR3 sequence: CASSLASGSYEQYF. CDR3 DNA: TGTGCCAGCAGTTTAGCTAGCGGTTCCTACGAGCAGTACTTC.

This clonotype has ten or more counts. The V gene is TRBV7-6, the J gene TRBJ2-5; unclear D gene. V shed 7 bases and J shed 5 bases, with 14 bases lying between them. Germline-derived CDR1 and CDR2 are SGHVS and FNYEAQ. This CDR3 is 13 amino acids long. The chain's CDR3 is CASTPPLVETQYF. Written as DNA, the CDR3 is TGTGCCAGCACCCCTCCATTGGTTGAGACCCAGTACTTC.

The gene calls are TRBV7-2 and TRBJ2-5; D is possibly TRBD1 or TRBD2 (6 bases each). The CDR3 totals 15 residues. Trimming removed 1 base from V and 9 bases from J, with 18 bases in between. The germline V gene has CDR1 SGHTA and CDR2 FQGNSA. In DNA form, the CDR3 reads TGTGCCAGCAGCTTAGGTTGGGGGCGGTGGAGGGCCCAGTACTTC. It yields the protein CASSLGWGRWRAQYF.

The chain employs TRBV20-1 and TRBJ1-5; 9 bases are shared with TRBD1. The CDR3 has 17 amino acids. In germline, CDR1 is DFQATT, CDR2 SNEGSKA (reference sequence). V trimming: 2 bases; J trimming: 6 bases; junction bases outside the gene matches: 14. The CDR3 sequence: CSARLGGTGRRGQPQHF. The CDR3, as DNA: TGCAGTGCTAGACTCGGCGGGACAGGGAGAAGAGGTCAGCCCCAGCATTTT.

This clonotype came up many times. The genes are TRBV6-1 and TRBJ2-7; 9 positions agree with TRBD1. The V segment lost 4 bases and the J segment 4 bases; nucleotides outside the gene matches: 8. The germline V gene has CDR1 MNHNS and CDR2 SASEGT. The length of the CDR3 is 15 residues. CDR3 coding DNA: TGTGCCAGCAGTGGAGGGGGGGACAGGGCTTACGAGCAGTACTTC. Its protein product is CASSGGGDRAYEQYF.

Comments on this clonotype: Germline and junction disagree at one end, which may indicate a read error. The chain couples TRBV12-3 or TRBV12-4 to TRBJ1-1, with a possible D match to TRBD1 (5 bases). The CDR3 is made up of 15 amino acids. CDR3 sequence: CASSLGGGGYTEAGF. DNA for the CDR3: TGTGCCAGCAGTTTAGGGGGGGGAGGGTACACTGAAGCTGGCTTT.

This clonotype appeared many times. This chain connects TRBV7-8 to TRBJ1-5; unclear D gene. Trimming cost V 4 bases and J 6 bases, with 16 bases left between them. The CDR3 consists of 15 residues. Looked up from germline, CDR1 is SGHVS and CDR2 is FQNEAQ. The CDR3 protein is CASSSPLESGQPQHF. The CDR3 DNA follows: TGTGCCAGCAGCTCACCCCTAGAATCAGGTCAGCCCCAGCATTTT.

This chain uses TRBV7-2 with TRBJ2-7, with TRBD1 as a possible D gene (6 bases). This CDR3 is built from 14 residues. The V end was cut by 6 bases, the J end by 7 bases, with 19 bases between. Germline V gene sequence: CDR1 SGHTA, CDR2 FQGNSA. This CDR3 reads CASSTSRGKGEQYF. In DNA, the CDR3 is TGTGCCAGCAGTACCAGTAGGGGGAAGGGGGAGCAGTACTTC. Using reference TRBV7-2 and TRBJ2-7 for the parts outside the CDR3, the full variable domain is GAGVSQSPSNKVTEKGKDVELRCDPISGHTALYWYRQSLGQGLEFLIYFQGNSAPDKSGLPSDRFSAERTGGSVSTLTIQRTQQEDSAVYLCASSTSRGKGEQYFGPGTRLTVT.

J is TRBJ1-2 and V is TRBV20-1; TRBD1 agrees at 8 bases. Trimming cost V 2 bases and J 3 bases; bases outside gene matches: 8. The CDR3 runs 15 residues. Germline V CDR1 and CDR2: DFQATT, SNEGSKA (reference sequence). CDR3 nucleotide sequence: TGCAGTGCTAGATACGGACAGGGACTTTACTATGGCTACACCTTC. This sequence encodes CSARYGQGLYYGYTF.

This clonotype has ten or more counts. This rearrangement joins TRBV12-3 or TRBV12-4 to TRBJ1-1; tentative D call: TRBD1 (5 bases). This CDR3 is 12 amino acids long. The germline V and J ends were trimmed by 4 bases and 5 bases, with 8 bases remaining between them. CDR3 sequence (DNA): TGTGCCAGCAGTTGGAAGGGGACTGAAGCTTTCTTT. Translated, it gives CASSWKGTEAFF.

The V call is TRBV10-2, the J call TRBJ2-7; D possibly corresponds to TRBD2 (6 bases). V was shortened by 6 bases and J by 3 bases, with 18 bases between the two germline ends. The CDR3 sequence is 15 residues long. Per germline, CDR1 WSHSY and CDR2 SAAADI. Written as DNA, the CDR3 is TGCGCCAGCAGCGATACCGGGACTCATTTCTACGAGCAGTACTTC. Residues: CASSDTGTHFYEQYF.

This clonotype came up many times. CDR3 nucleotides: TGTGCCAGCAGTTACTCGAACGAGGGTAGGACTGAAGCTTTCTTT. Translation gives CASSYSNEGRTEAFF. This sequence joins TRBV6-5 and TRBJ1-1; D not resolved. V dropped 0 bases and J dropped 5 bases, with 13 bases sitting between them. Per the germline V gene, CDR1 is MNHEY and CDR2 is SVGAGI. CDR3 length: 15 residues.

This clonotype was seen many times. The chain has TRBV20-1 and TRBJ2-7; maybe TRBD1 (6 bases). Deletions cut 1 base from V and 3 bases from J, with 10 bases between. The V gene's germline CDR1 is DFQATT and CDR2 SNEGSKA (reference sequence). CDR3 length: 13 amino acids. CDR3 in DNA: TGCAGTGCTAGAGTAACAGGGCGCTACGAGCAGTACTTC. Translated, it gives CSARVTGRYEQYF.

This clonotype was found many times. The gene calls are TRBV7-2 and TRBJ2-7; the D gene is possibly TRBD2 (5 bases). CDR1 and CDR2 (germline): SGHTA, FQGNSA. The CDR3 sequence is 14 residues long. With 1 base removed from V and 5 bases from J, the gap between germline ends came to 12 bases. The CDR3 DNA follows: TGTGCCAGCAGCTTAGAAGGACTTACCCACGAGCAGTACTTC. This translates into CASSLEGLTHEQYF.

This chain links TRBV12-3 or TRBV12-4 with TRBJ1-1; possibly TRBD1 for D (5 bases). V was cut by 6 bases and J by 1 base, with 9 bases left in between. The CDR3 consists of 13 residues. For the CDR3, the DNA is TGTGCCAGCAGAGGTGGGGGGAACACTGAAGCTTTCTTT. Amino acids: CASRGGGNTEAFF.

This clonotype was seen a few times. V and J are TRBV9 and TRBJ2-5; 8 nucleotides match TRBD1. Per the germline V gene, CDR1 is SGDLS and CDR2 is YYNGEE. The V segment lost 3 bases and the J segment 5 bases; nucleotides outside the gene matches: 6. The length of the CDR3 is 14 residues. The chain's CDR3 is CASSARTGRETQYF. CDR3 nucleotides: TGTGCCAGCAGCGCGAGGACAGGGCGGGAGACCCAGTACTTC.

The chain has TRBV7-9 and TRBJ2-5, with a possible D match to TRBD2 (6 bases). Germline V gene sequence: CDR1 SEHNR, CDR2 FQNEAQ (reference sequence). Trimming pared 5 bases from V and 1 base from J, leaving 14 bases between. This CDR3 contains 15 residues. The CDR3 region is CASSIRRGTQETQYF. In nucleotides, the CDR3 is TGTGCCAGCAGCATTCGGCGGGGTACCCAAGAGACCCAGTACTTC.

This clonotype was seen ten or more times. This chain links TRBV5-1 with TRBJ2-7; D possibly uses TRBD1 or TRBD2 (5 bases each). CDR1 is SGHRS and CDR2 is YFSETQ in the germline V gene. This CDR3 contains 14 residues. The V gene lost 5 bases and the J gene lost 0 bases, with 12 bases spanning the gap. In DNA form, the CDR3 reads TGCGCCAGCAGGGGGGACGGCCACTCCTACGAGCAGTACTTC. Translating it yields CASRGDGHSYEQYF. Supplemented by reference TRBV5-1 and TRBJ2-7, the full variable domain reads KAGVTQTPRYLIKTRGQQVTLSCSPISGHRSVSWYQQTPGQGLQFLFEYFSETQRNKGNFPGRFSGRQFSNSRSEMNVSTLELGDSALYLCASRGDGHSYEQYFGPGTRLTVT.

Regarding this clonotype: A read error may be the cause here, since a much bigger clone is one base away. The gene calls are TRBV12-3 or TRBV12-4 and TRBJ2-7, with D perhaps matching TRBD1 (5 bases). Trimming left V 5 bases short and J 5 bases short, with 19 bases between. There are 15 residues in the CDR3. The CDR3: CASSLGARNQHEQYF. Written as DNA, the CDR3 is TGTGCCAGCAGTCTTGGGGCACGGAATCAGCACGAGCAGTACTTC.

This clonotype has ten or more counts. The gene calls are TRBV2 and TRBJ1-2; D is undetermined. Looked up from germline, CDR1 is SNHLY and CDR2 is FYNNEI. CDR3 size: 12 residues. Trimming pared 7 bases from V and 4 bases from J, leaving 10 bases between. CDR3 bases: TGTGCCAGCAAGAGCAGCCTCTATGGCTACACCTTC. This translates into CASKSSLYGYTF.

Ten or more counts support this clonotype. The J gene is TRBJ1-5, the V gene TRBV2, with D possibly being TRBD1 (5 bases). The CDR3 is 17 residues long. Deletions cut 5 bases from V and 0 bases from J, with 17 bases between. Germline CDR1 is SNHLY and CDR2 is FYNNEI. CDR3 amino acids: CASSTPPDRYSNQPQHF. Here the CDR3 DNA reads TGTGCCAGCAGTACCCCGCCCGACAGATATAGCAATCAGCCCCAGCATTTT.

This clonotype was counted only a few times. CDR3 DNA sequence: TGTGCCACCCAACTGGACAGGCGACAAGAGACCCAGTACTTC. It codes for CATQLDRRQETQYF. The J gene is TRBJ2-5, the V gene TRBV6-1, with 7 bases matching TRBD1. The V gene's germline CDR1 is MNHNS and CDR2 SASEGT. V trimming: 10 bases; J trimming: 2 bases; junction bases outside the gene matches: 10. There are 14 residues in the CDR3.

V usage is TRBV28 and J usage is TRBJ2-5, with D possibly being TRBD2 (7 bases). Germline V gene lookup returns CDR1 MDHEN and CDR2 SYDVKM. Between the trimmed V and J ends, which lost 4 bases and 1 base, there was a span of 13 bases. CDR3 length: 15 residues. CDR3 nucleotides: TGTGCCAGCAGTTCGGTGGGGGGGCCCCAAGAGACCCAGTACTTC. It is translated as CASSSVGGPQETQYF.

This clonotype was found once. The rearrangement joins TRBV5-1 to TRBJ1-1; D is ambiguous. The CDR3 is 16 amino acids. V lost 2 bases to trimming and J lost 6 bases, with 20 bases between them. Per germline, CDR1 SGHRS and CDR2 YFSETQ. The CDR3 DNA reads as TGCGCCAGCAGCTTTTTACAGAGCCTGCCGAGGGCTGAAGCTTTCTTT. This translates into CASSFLQSLPRAEAFF.

This clonotype appeared many times. CDR3 sequence (DNA): TGTGCCAGCAGGGTAGGGGAGACCGGGGAGCTGTTTTTT. Its translation: CASRVGETGELFF. The chain joins TRBV6-1 to TRBJ2-2, with D possibly being TRBD1 or TRBD2 (5 bases each). Germline V gene sequence: CDR1 MNHNS, CDR2 SASEGT. V lost 6 bases, J lost 5 bases, and 10 bases lay in between. This CDR3 contains 13 residues.

CDR3 in DNA: TGTGCCAGCAGCTTGACCGGGTGGGAGCAGTACTTC. Translation: CASSLTGWEQYF. This chain connects TRBV7-2 to TRBJ2-7; no clear D. Germline V gene lookup returns CDR1 SGHTA and CDR2 FQGNSA. The CDR3 length is 12 residues. Trimming shortened V by 3 bases and J by 7 bases, and 10 bases separated the two germline ends.

The chain has TRBV4-2 and TRBJ1-2; TRBD1 might be the D (6 bases). Germline assignment: CDR1 LGHNA and CDR2 YNFKEQ. The CDR3 spans 15 residues. Trimming left V 0 bases short and J 4 bases short, with 12 bases between. The CDR3 protein is CASSQEANRVYGYTF. For the CDR3, the DNA is TGTGCCAGCAGCCAAGAGGCCAACAGGGTCTATGGCTACACCTTC.

This clonotype has a count of ten or more. The chain has TRBV7-9 and TRBJ2-7, with a possible D match to TRBD1 (5 bases). Germline lookup yields CDR1 SEHNR and CDR2 FQNEAQ (reference sequence). V was shortened by 1 base and J by 2 bases, with 9 bases between the two germline ends. The length of the CDR3 is 14 residues. Here the CDR3 DNA reads TGTGCCAGCAGCTTAGTGCAGGGCGCCTACGAGCAGTACTTC. It encodes CASSLVQGAYEQYF.

V gene TRBV20-1 combines with J gene TRBJ1-1, with unresolved D. Trimming removed 5 bases from V and 0 bases from J, with 13 bases in between. CDR3 size: 14 residues. Germline CDR1 DFQATT, CDR2 SNEGSKA (reference sequence). CDR3 sequence (DNA): TGCAGTGCTGCTTCACTGTTCATGAACACTGAAGCTTTCTTT. Translation gives CSAASLFMNTEAFF.

This clonotype was observed many times. The J gene is TRBJ1-1, the V gene TRBV6-6; TRBD1 matches 9 bases. This CDR3 contains 14 residues. Looked up from germline, CDR1 is MNHNY and CDR2 is SVGAGI (reference sequence). The J segment lost 9 bases and the V segment lost 6 bases, leaving 11 bases of the junction unmatched. CDR3 protein: CASRFTGQGIKAFF. CDR3 nucleotide sequence: TGTGCCAGCAGGTTCACCGGACAGGGGATTAAAGCTTTCTTT.